This TCR beta chain was sequenced for a study of radiotherapy plus CTLA-4 blockade in lung cancer. Only in-frame clones appear in the TCRdb table, and some are missing; sequencing was by immunoSEQ multiplex PCR. The profile shows about 45,000 clones, over 55% of them singletons. This receptor was taken from a human donor with non-small cell lung cancer who had a partial response to radiotherapy plus ipilimumab. The source was peripheral blood, collected from a patient treated with radiotherapy plus ipilimumab.

DNA of the CDR3: TGTGCCAGCAGCGTAGGGGACAAGAAGAGAAAAATACAAGAGACCCAGTACTTC. This translates into CASSVGDKKRKIQETQYF. J is TRBJ2-5 and V is TRBV9; weak D call: TRBD1 (6 bases). The CDR3 contains 18 residues. The V and J ends lost 0 bases and 2 bases respectively, with 20 bases between them. CDR1 is SGDLS and CDR2 is YYNGEE in the germline V gene.